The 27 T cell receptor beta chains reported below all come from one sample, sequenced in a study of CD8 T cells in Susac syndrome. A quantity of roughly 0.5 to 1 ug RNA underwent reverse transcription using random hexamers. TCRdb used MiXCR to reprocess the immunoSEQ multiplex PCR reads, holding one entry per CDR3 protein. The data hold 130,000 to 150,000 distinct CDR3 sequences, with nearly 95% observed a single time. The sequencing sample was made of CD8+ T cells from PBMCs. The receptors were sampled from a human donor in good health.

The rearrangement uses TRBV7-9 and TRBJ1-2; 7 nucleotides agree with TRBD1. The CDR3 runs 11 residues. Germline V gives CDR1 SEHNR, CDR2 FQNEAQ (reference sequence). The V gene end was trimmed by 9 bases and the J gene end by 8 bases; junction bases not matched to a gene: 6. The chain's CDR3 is CASATGQGYTF. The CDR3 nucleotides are TGTGCCAGTGCGACAGGGCAAGGCTACACCTTC.

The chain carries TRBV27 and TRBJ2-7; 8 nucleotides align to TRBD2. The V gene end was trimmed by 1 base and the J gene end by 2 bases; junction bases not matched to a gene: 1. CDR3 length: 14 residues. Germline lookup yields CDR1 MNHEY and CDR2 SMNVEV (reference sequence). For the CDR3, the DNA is TGTGCCAGCAGTTTATGGCGGGAGGCCTACGAGCAGTACTTC. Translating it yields CASSLWREAYEQYF.

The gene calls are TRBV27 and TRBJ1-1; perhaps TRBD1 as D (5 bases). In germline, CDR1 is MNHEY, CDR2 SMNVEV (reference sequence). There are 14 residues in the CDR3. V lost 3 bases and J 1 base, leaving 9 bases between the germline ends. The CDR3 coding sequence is TGTGCCAGCAGTTTCGGGGGGAAGAACACTGAAGCTTTCTTT. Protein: CASSFGGKNTEAFF.

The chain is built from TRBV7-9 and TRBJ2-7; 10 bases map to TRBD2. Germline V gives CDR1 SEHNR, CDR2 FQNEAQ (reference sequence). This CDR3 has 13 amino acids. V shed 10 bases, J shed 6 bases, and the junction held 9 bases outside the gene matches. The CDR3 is CATGGLAGVEQYF. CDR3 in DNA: TGTGCCACGGGGGGCCTAGCGGGAGTCGAGCAGTACTTC.

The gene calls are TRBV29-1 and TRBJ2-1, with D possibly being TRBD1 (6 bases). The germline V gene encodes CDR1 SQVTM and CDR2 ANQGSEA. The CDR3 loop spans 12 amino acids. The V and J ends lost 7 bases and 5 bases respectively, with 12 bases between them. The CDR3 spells CSAHRENNEQFF. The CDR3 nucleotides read TGCAGCGCACACAGGGAGAACAATGAGCAGTTCTTC.

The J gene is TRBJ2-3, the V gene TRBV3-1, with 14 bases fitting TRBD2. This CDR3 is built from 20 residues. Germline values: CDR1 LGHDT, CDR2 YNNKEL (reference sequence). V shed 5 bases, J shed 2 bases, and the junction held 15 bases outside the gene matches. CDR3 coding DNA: TGTGCCAGCAGCAACGTGGGACTAGCGGGAGCCTCGTCCCCCACAGATACGCAGTATTTT. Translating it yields CASSNVGLAGASSPTDTQYF.

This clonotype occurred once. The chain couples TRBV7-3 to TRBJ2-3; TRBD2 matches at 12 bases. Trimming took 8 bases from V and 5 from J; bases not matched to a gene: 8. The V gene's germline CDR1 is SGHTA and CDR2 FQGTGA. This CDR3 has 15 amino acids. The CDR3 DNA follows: TGTGCCAGCCACCTAGCGGGAGGGCCTATAGATACGCAGTATTTT. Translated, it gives CASHLAGGPIDTQYF.

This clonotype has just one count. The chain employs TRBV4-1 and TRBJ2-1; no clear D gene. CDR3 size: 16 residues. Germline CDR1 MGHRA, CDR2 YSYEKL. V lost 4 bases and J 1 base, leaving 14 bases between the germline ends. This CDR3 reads CASSPDPSGSYNEQFF. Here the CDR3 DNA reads TGCGCCAGCAGCCCCGATCCTAGTGGGTCCTACAATGAGCAGTTCTTC.

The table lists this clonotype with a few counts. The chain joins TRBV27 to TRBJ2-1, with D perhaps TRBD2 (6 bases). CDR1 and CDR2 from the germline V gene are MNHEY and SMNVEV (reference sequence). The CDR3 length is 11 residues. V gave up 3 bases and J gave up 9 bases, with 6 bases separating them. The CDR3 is CASSFGGEQFF. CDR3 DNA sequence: TGTGCCAGCAGTTTCGGGGGTGAGCAGTTCTTC.

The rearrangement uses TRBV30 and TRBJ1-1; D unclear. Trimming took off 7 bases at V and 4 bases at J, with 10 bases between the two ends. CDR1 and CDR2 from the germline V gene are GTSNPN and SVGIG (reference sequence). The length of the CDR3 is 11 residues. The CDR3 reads CASREGTEAFF. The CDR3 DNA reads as TGTGCCTCGAGAGAGGGCACTGAAGCTTTCTTT.

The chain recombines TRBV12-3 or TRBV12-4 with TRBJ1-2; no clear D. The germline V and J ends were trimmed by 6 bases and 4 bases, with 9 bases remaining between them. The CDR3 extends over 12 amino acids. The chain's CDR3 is CASRSDVYGYTF. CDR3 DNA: TGTGCCAGCAGGAGTGACGTCTATGGCTACACCTTC.

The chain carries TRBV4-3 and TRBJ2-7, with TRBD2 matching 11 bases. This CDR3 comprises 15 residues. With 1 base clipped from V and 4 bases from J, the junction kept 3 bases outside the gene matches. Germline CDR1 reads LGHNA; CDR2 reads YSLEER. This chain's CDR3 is CASSQGGTSGYEQYF. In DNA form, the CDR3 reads TGCGCCAGCAGCCAAGGTGGGACTAGCGGATACGAGCAGTACTTC.

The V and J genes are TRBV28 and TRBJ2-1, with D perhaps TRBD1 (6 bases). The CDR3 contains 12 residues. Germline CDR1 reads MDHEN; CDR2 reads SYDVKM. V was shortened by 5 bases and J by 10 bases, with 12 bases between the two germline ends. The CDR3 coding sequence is TGTGCCAGCAGTCACAGGGCAGAGGAGCAGTTCTTC. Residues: CASSHRAEEQFF.

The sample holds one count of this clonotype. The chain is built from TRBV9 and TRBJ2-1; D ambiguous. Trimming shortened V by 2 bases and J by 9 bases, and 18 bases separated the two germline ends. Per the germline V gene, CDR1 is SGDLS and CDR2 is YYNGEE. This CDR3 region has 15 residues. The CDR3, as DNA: TGTGCCAGCAGCGTTGGCGGCGGCCCTGGAGCTGAGCAGTTCTTC. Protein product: CASSVGGGPGAEQFF. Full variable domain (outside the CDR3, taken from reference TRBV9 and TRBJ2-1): DSGVTQTPKHLITATGQRVTLRCSPRSGDLSVYWYQQSLDQGLQFLIQYYNGEERAKGNILERFSAQQFPDLHSELNLSSLELGDSALYFCASSVGGGPGAEQFFGPGTRLTVL.

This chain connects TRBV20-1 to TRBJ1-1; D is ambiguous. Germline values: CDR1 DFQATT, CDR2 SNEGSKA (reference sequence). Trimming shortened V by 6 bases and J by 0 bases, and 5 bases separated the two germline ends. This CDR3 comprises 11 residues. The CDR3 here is CSARLNTEAFF. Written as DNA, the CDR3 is TGCAGTGCCAGATTGAACACTGAAGCTTTCTTT.

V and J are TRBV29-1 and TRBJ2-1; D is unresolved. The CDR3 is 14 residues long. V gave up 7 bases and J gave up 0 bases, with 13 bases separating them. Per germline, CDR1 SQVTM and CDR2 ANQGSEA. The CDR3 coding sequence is TGCAGCGCTGTAGGGCTCACCTCCTACAATGAGCAGTTCTTC. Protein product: CSAVGLTSYNEQFF.

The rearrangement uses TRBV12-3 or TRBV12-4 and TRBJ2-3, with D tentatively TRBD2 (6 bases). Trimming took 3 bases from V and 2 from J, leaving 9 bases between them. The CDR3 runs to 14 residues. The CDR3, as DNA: TGTGCCAGCAGTTTTAGCGGAGTCACAGATACGCAGTATTTT. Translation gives CASSFSGVTDTQYF.

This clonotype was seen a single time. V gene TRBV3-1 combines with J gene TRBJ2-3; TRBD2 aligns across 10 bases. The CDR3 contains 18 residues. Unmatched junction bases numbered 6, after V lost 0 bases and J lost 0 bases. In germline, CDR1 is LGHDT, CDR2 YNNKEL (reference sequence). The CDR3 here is CASSQENRGLASTDTQYF. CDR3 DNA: TGTGCCAGCAGCCAAGAGAACCGGGGACTAGCGAGCACAGATACGCAGTATTTT.

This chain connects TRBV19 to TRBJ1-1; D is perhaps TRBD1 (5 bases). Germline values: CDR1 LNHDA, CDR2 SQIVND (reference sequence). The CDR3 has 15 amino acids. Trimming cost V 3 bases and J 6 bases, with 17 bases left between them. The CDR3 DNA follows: TGTGCCAGTAGTATCGAACTCAAGGGGAGTCCTGAAGCTTTCTTT. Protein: CASSIELKGSPEAFF.

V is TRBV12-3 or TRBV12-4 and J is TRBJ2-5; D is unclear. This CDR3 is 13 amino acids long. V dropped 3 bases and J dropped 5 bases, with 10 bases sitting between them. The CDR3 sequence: CASSLPMMETQYF. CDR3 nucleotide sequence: TGTGCCAGCAGTTTGCCCATGATGGAGACCCAGTACTTC.

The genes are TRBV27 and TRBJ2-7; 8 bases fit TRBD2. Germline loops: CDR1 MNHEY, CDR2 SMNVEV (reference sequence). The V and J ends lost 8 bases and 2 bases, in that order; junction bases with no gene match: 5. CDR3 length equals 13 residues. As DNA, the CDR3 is TGTGCCAGCGGGAGACTAGCGACCTACGAGCAGTACTTC. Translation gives CASGRLATYEQYF.

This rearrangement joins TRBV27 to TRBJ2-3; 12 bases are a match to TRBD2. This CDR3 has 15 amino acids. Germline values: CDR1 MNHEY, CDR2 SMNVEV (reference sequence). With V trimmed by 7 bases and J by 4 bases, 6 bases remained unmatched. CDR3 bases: TGTGCCAGCAACAACGGACTAGCGGGACCAGATACGCAGTATTTT. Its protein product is CASNNGLAGPDTQYF.

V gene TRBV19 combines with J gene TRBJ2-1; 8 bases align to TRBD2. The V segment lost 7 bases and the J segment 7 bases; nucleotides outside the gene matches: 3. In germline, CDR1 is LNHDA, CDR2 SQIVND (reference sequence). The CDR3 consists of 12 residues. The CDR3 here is CASTERGNEQFF. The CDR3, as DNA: TGTGCCAGTACCGAGCGGGGGAATGAGCAGTTCTTC.

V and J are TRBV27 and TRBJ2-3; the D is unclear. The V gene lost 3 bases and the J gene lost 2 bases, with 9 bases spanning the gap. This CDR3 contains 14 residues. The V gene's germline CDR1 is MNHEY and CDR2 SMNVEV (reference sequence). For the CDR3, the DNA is TGTGCCAGCAGTTTGGTGGGCCCCACAGATACGCAGTATTTT. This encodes CASSLVGPTDTQYF.

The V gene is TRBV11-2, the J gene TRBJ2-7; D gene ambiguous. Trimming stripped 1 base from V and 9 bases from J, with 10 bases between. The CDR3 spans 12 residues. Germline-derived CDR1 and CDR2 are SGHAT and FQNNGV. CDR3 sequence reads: CASSLVSQRQYF. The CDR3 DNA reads TGTGCCAGCAGCTTAGTTTCCCAGAGGCAGTACTTC.

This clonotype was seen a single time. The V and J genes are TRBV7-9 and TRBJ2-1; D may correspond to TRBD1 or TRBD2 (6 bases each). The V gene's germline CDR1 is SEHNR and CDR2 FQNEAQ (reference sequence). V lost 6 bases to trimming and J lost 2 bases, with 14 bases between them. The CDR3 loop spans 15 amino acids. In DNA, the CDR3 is TGTGCCAGCAGTTTCGCGGGACATACCTACAATGAGCAGTTCTTC. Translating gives CASSFAGHTYNEQFF. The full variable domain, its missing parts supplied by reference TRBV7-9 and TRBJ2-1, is DTGVSQNPRHKITKRGQNVTFRCDPISEHNRLYWYRQTLGQGPEFLTYFQNEAQLEKSRLLSDRFSAERPKGSFSTLEIQRTEQGDSAMYLCASSFAGHTYNEQFFGPGTRLTVL.

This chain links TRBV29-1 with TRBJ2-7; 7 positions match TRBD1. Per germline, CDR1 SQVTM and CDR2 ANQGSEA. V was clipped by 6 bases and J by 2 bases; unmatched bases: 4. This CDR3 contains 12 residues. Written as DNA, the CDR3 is TGCAGCGTACAGGGGAAAGCCTACGAGCAGTACTTC. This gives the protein CSVQGKAYEQYF.